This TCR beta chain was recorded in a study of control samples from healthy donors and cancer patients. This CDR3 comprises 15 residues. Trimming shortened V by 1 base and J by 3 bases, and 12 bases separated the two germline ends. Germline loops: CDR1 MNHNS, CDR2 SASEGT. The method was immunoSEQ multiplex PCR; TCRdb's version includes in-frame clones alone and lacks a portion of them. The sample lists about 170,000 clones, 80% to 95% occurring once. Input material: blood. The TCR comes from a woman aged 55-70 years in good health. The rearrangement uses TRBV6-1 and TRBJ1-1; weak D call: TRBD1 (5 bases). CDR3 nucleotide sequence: TGTGCCAGCAGTGAAGTGGGCGGGGCGGACACTGAAGCTTTCTTT. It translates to CASSEVGGADTEAFF.